The text below deals with one T cell receptor beta chain. In the original analysis: Reference gene primer amplification gave nucleated cell count estimates. This table comes from immunoSEQ multiplex PCR, and its TCRdb copy is limited to in-frame clones, with some not included. D and trimming were read from the DNA, whereas the V and J calls and clone size are those reported in that table. The sample contains about 160,000 clones, about 85% of which appear only once. The data derive from a study of blood T cell repertoires in COVID-19. Study summary: Samples came from the United States, Italy and Spain, spanning acute and convalescent COVID-19. Nucleic acid was either cDNA or gDNA, and it came from T cells, B-cell-depleted T cells, or PBMCs.

V shed 0 bases and J 4 bases; nucleotides not matched to a gene: 6. This CDR3 spans 15 amino acids. Germline V gives CDR1 SGHRS, CDR2 YFSETQ. V gene TRBV5-1 combines with J gene TRBJ2-7; 8 nucleotides line up with TRBD1. This sequence originates from a man between 65 and 85 years old who had recovered from COVID-19. The sequencing input was peripheral blood. CDR3 in amino acids: CASSLVQGASYEQYF. DNA for the CDR3: TGCGCCAGCAGCTTGGTTCAGGGGGCGTCATACGAGCAGTACTTC.